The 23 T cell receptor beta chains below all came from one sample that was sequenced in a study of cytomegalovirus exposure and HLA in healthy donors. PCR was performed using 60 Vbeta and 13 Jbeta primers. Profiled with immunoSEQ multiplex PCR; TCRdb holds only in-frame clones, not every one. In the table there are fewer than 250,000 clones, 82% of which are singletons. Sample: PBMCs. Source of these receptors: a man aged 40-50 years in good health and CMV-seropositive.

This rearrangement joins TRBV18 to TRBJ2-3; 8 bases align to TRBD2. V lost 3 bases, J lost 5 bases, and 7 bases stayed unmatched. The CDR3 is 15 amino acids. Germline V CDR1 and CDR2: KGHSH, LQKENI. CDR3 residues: CASSPRLREGDTQYF. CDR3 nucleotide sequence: TGTGCCAGCTCACCTCGTCTACGGGAGGGAGATACGCAGTATTTT.

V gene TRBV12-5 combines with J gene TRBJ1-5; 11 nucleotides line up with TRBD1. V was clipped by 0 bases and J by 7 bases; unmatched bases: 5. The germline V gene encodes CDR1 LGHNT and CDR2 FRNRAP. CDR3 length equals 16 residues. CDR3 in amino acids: CASGLVGTGGRQPQHF. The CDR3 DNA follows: TGTGCTAGTGGTTTGGTGGGGACAGGGGGACGACAGCCCCAGCATTTT.

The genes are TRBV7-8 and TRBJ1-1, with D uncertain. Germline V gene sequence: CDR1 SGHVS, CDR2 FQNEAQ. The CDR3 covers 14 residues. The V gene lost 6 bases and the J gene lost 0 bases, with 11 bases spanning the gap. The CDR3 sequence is CASSGGFMNTEAFF. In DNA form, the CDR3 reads TGTGCCAGCAGTGGCGGGTTTATGAACACTGAAGCTTTCTTT.

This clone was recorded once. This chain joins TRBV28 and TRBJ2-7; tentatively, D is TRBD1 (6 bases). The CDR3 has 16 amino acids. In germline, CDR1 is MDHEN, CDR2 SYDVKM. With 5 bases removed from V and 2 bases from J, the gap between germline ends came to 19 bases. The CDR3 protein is CASSPIQGSIPYEQYF. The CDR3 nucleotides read TGTGCCAGCAGTCCCATACAGGGATCTATACCCTACGAGCAGTACTTC.

The CDR3 coding sequence is TGTGCCAGCAGGGCCGGGGTCTATGGCTACACCTTC. Translation gives CASRAGVYGYTF. The rearrangement links TRBV27 to TRBJ1-2, with D uncertain. The CDR3 extends over 12 amino acids. Trimming took 6 bases from V and 4 from J, leaving 9 bases between them. Germline V CDR1 and CDR2: MNHEY, SMNVEV (reference sequence).

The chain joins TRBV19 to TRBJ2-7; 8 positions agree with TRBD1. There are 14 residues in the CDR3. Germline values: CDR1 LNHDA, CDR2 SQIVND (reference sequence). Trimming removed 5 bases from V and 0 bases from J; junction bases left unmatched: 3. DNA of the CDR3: TGTGCCAGTAGTTGGGACAGGAGCTCCTACGAGCAGTACTTC. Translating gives CASSWDRSSYEQYF.

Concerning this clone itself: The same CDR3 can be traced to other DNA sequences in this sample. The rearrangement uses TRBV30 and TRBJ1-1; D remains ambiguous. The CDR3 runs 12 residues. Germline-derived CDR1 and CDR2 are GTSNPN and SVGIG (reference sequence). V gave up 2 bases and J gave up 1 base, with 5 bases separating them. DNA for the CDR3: TGTGCCTGGAGTTCAGGGAACACTGAAGCTTTCTTT. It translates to CAWSSGNTEAFF. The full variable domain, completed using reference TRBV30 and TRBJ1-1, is SQTIHQWPATLVQPVGSPLSLECTVEGTSNPNLYWYRQAAGRGLQLLFYSVGIGQISSEVPQNLSASRPQDRQFILSSKKLLLSDSGFYLCAWSSGNTEAFFGQGTRLTVV.

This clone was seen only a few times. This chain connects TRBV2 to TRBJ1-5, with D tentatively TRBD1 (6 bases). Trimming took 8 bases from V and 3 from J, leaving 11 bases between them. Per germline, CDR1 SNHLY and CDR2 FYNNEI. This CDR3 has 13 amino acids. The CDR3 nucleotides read TGTGCCAGCGGGACACCCTACAATCAGCCCCAGCATTTT. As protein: CASGTPYNQPQHF. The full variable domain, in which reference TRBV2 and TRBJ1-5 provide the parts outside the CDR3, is EPEVTQTPSHQVTQMGQEVILRCVPISNHLYFYWYRQILGQKVEFLVSFYNNEISEKSEIFDDQFSVERPDGSNFTLKIRSTKLEDSAMYFCASGTPYNQPQHFGDGTRLSIL.

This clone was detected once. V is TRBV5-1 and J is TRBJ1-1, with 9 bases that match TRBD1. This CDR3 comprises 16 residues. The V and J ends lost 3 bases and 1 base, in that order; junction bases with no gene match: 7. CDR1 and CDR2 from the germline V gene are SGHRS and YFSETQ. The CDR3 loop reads CASSSLDRGENTEAFF. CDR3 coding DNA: TGCGCCAGCAGCTCGCTGGACAGGGGCGAGAACACTGAAGCTTTCTTT.

The CDR3 DNA reads TGTGCCAGCAGTGGGACACAGGGGAGCCCCCTTGTGCAGTACGTC. This translates into CASSGTQGSPLVQYV. The chain is built from TRBV6-1 and TRBJ2-7; 7 bases align to TRBD1. CDR1 is MNHNS, CDR2 SASEGT, per germline. The CDR3 loop spans 15 amino acids. V dropped 4 bases and J dropped 9; count of bases not matched to a gene: 15.

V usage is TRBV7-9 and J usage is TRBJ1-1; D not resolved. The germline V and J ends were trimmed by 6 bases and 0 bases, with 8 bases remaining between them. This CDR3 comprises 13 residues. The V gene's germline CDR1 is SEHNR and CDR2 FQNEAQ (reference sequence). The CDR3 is CASRLTLNTEAFF. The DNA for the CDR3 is TGTGCCAGCAGGTTGACATTGAACACTGAAGCTTTCTTT.

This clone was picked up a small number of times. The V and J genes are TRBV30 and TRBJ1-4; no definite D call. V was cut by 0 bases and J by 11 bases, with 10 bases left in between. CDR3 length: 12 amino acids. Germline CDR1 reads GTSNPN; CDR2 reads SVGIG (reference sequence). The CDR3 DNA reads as TGTGCCTGGAGTGTACAAGCGAGCAAACTGTTTTTT. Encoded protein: CAWSVQASKLFF.

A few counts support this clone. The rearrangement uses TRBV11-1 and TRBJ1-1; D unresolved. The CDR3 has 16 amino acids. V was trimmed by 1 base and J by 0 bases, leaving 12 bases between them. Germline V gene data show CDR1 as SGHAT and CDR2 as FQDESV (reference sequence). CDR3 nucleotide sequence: TGTGCCAGCAGCTTAGTCGGAGGGTACATGAACACTGAAGCTTTCTTT. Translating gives CASSLVGGYMNTEAFF. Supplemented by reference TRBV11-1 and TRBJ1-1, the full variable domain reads EAEVAQSPRYKITEKSQAVAFWCDPISGHATLYWYRQILGQGPELLVQFQDESVVDDSQLPKDRFSAERLKGVDSTLKIQPAELGDSAMYLCASSLVGGYMNTEAFFGQGTRLTVV.

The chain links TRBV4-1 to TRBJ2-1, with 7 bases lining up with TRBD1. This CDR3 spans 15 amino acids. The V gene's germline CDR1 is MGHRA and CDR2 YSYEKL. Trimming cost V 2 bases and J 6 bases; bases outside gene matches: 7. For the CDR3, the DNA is TGCGCCAGCAGCCAAAAACAGGGGTGGTCCAATGAGCAGTTCTTC. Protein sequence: CASSQKQGWSNEQFF.

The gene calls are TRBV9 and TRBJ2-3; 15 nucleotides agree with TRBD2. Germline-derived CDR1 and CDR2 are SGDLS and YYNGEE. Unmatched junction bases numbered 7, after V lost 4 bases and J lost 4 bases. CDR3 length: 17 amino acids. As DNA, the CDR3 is TGTGCCAGCAGCTCGGGACTAGCGGGAGGTTGGGCAGATACGCAGTATTTT. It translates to CASSSGLAGGWADTQYF.

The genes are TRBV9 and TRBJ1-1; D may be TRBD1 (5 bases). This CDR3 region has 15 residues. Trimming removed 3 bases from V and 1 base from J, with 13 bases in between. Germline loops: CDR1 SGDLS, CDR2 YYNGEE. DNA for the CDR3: TGTGCCAGCAGCGCCGGAGGGGCCACGAACACTGAAGCTTTCTTT. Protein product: CASSAGGATNTEAFF.

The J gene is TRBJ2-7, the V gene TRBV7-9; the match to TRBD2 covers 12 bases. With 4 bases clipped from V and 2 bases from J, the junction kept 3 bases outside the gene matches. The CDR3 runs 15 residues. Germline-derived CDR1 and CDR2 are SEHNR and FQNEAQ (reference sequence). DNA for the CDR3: TGTGCCAGCAGCTCTGCTAGCGGGAGGGCCTACGAGCAGTACTTC. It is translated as CASSSASGRAYEQYF.

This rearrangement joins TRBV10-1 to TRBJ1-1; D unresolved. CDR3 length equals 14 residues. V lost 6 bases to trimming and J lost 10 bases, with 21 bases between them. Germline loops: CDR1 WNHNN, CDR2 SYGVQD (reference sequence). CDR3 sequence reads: CASSPASRGWSAFF. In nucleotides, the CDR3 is TGCGCCAGCAGCCCGGCGTCGAGAGGGTGGTCAGCTTTCTTT.

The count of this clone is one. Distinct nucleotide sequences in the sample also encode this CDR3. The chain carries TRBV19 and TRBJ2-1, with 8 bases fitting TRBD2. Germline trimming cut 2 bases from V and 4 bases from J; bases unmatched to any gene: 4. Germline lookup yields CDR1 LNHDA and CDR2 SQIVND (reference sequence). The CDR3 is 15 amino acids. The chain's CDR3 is CASSITSGNYNEQFF. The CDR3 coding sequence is TGTGCCAGTAGTATAACTAGCGGAAATTACAATGAGCAGTTCTTC.

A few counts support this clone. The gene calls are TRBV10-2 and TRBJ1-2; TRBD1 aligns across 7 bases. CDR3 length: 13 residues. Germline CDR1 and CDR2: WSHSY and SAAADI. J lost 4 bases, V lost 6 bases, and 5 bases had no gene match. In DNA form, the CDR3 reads TGCGCCAGCAGAGGACAGGAAACCTATGGCTACACCTTC. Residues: CASRGQETYGYTF.

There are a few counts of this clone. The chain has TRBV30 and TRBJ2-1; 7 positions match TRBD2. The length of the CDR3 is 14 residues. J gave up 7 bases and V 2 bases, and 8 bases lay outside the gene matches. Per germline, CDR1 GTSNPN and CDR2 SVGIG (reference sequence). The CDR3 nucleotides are TGTGCCTGGAGTCCTTGGGGAGGGTGGAATGAGCAGTTCTTC. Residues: CAWSPWGGWNEQFF.

The CDR3, as DNA: TGTGCCAGTAGCCCCCGCGGGCAGGGGGGACAGGATACGCAGTATTTT. Its protein product is CASSPRGQGGQDTQYF. V is TRBV19 and J is TRBJ2-3; maybe TRBD1 (7 bases). Germline CDR1 reads LNHDA; CDR2 reads SQIVND (reference sequence). V lost 6 bases to trimming and J lost 6 bases, with 22 bases between them. The CDR3 has 16 residues. The full variable domain, in which reference TRBV19 and TRBJ2-3 provide the parts outside the CDR3, is DGGITQSPKYLFRKEGQNVTLSCEQNLNHDAMYWYRQDPGQGLRLIYYSQIVNDFQKGDIAEGYSVSREKKESFPLTVTSAQKNPTAFYLCASSPRGQGGQDTQYFGPGTRLTVL.

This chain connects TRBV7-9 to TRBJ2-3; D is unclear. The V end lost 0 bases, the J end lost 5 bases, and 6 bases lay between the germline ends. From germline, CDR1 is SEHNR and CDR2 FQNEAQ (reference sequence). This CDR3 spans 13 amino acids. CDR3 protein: CASSLALEDTQYF. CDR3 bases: TGTGCCAGCAGCTTAGCGTTAGAAGATACGCAGTATTTT.